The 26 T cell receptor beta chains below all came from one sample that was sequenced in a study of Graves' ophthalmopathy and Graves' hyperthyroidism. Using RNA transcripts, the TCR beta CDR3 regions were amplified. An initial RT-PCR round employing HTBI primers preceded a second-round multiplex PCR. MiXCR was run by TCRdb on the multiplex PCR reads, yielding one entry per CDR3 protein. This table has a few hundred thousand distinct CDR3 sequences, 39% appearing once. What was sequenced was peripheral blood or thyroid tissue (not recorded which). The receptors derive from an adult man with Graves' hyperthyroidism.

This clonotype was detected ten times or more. CDR3 bases: TGTGCCAGCAGCGTAGGCGAGGGAATTTGGACTGAAGCTTTCTTT. Encoded protein: CASSVGEGIWTEAFF. The chain combines TRBV9 with TRBJ1-1; D uncertain. The CDR3 runs 15 residues. Germline-derived CDR1 and CDR2 are SGDLS and YYNGEE. V dropped 0 bases and J dropped 5 bases, with 14 bases sitting between them.

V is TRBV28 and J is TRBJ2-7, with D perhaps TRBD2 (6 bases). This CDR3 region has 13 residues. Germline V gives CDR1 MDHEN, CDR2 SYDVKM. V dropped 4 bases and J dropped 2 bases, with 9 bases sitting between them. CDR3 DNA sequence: TGTGCCAGCAGTTGGGGGGTCCCCTACGAGCAGTACTTC. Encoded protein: CASSWGVPYEQYF.

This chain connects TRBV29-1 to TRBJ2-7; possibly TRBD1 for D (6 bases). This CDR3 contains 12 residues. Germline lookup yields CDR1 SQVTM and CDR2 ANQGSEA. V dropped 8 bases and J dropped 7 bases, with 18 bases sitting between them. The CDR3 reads CSLAWGQGEQYF. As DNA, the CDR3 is TGCAGCTTAGCGTGGGGGCAGGGAGAGCAGTACTTC.

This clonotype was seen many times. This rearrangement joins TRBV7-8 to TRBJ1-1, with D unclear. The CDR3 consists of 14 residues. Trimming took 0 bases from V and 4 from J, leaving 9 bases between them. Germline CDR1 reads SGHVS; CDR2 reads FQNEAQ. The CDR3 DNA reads TGTGCCAGCAGCTTAGCAGGCACCGTCACTGAAGCTTTCTTT. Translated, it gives CASSLAGTVTEAFF.

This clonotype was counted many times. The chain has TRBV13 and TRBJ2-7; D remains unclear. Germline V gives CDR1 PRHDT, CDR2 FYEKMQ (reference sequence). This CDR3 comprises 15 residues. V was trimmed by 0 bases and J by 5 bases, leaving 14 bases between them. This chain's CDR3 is CASSLGLSIANEQYF. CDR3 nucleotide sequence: TGTGCCAGCAGCTTAGGCTTATCGATCGCAAACGAGCAGTACTTC.

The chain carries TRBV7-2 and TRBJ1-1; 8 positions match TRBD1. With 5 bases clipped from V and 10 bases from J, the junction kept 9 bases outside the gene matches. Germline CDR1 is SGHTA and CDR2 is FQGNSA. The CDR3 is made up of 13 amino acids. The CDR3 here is CASSQGQGQAAFF. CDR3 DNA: TGTGCCAGCAGCCAAGGACAGGGTCAGGCAGCTTTCTTT. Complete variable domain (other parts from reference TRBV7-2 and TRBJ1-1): GAGVSQSPSNKVTEKGKDVELRCDPISGHTALYWYRQSLGQGLEFLIYFQGNSAPDKSGLPSDRFSAERTGGSVSTLTIQRTQQEDSAVYLCASSQGQGQAAFFGQGTRLTVV.

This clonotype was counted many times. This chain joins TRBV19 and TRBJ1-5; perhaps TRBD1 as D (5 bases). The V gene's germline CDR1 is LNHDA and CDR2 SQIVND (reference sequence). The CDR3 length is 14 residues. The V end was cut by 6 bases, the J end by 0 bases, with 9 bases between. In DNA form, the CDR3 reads TGTGCCAGTAGCCAGGGTTTTAGCAATCAGCCCCAGCATTTT. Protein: CASSQGFSNQPQHF. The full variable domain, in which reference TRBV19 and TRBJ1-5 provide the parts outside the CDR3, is DGGITQSPKYLFRKEGQNVTLSCEQNLNHDAMYWYRQDPGQGLRLIYYSQIVNDFQKGDIAEGYSVSREKKESFPLTVTSAQKNPTAFYLCASSQGFSNQPQHFGDGTRLSIL.

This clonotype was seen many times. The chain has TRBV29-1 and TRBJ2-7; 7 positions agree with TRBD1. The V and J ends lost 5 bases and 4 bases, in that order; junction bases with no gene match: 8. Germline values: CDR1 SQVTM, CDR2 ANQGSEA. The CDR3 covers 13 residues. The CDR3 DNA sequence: TGCAGCGTTTACAGGGGTGACTTGTACGAGCAGTACTTC. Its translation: CSVYRGDLYEQYF.

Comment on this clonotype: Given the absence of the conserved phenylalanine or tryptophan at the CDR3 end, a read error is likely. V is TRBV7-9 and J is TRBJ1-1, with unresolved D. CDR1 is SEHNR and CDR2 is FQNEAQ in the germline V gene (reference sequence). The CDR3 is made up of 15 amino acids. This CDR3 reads CASSLGGPSNTEAFL. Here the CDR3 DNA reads TGCGCCAGCAGCTTGGGAGGCCCTTCGAACACTGAAGCTTTCCTT.

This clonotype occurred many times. The CDR3 DNA follows: TGTGCCAGCACTGGGACAGGGGGGGAGTTCACTGAAGCTTTCTTT. Translating gives CASTGTGGEFTEAFF. The chain recombines TRBV2 with TRBJ1-1; 11 bases are shared with TRBD1. Germline assignment: CDR1 SNHLY and CDR2 FYNNEI. This CDR3 region has 15 residues. Trimming removed 7 bases from V and 4 bases from J; junction bases left unmatched: 8. The whole variable domain, remainder taken from reference TRBV2 and TRBJ1-1, is EPEVTQTPSHQVTQMGQEVILRCVPISNHLYFYWYRQILGQKVEFLVSFYNNEISEKSEIFDDQFSVERPDGSNFTLKIRSTKLEDSAMYFCASTGTGGEFTEAFFGQGTRLTVV.

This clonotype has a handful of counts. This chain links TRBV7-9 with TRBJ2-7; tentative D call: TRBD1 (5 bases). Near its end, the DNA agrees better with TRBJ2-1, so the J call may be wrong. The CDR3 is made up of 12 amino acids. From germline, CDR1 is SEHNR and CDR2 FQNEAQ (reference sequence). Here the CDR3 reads CASIGQGNEQFF. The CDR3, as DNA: TGTGCCAGCATCGGCCAGGGCAATGAGCAGTTCTTC.

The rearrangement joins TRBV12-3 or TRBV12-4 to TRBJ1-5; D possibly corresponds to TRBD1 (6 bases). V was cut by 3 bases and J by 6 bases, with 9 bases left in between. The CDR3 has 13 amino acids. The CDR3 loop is CASSFSRGQPQHF. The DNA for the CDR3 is TGTGCCAGCAGTTTCAGCAGGGGTCAGCCCCAGCATTTT.

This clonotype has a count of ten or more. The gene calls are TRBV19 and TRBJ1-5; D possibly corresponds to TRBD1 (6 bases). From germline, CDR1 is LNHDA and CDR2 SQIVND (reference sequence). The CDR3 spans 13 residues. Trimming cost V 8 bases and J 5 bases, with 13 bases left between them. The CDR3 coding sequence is TGTGCCAGTGAAGACAGGAGGTATCAGCCCCAGCATTTT. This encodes CASEDRRYQPQHF.

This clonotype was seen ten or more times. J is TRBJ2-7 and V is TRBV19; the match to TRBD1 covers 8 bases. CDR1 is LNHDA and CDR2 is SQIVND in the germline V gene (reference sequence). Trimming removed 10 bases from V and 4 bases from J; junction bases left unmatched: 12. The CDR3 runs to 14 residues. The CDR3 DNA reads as TGTGCCACCCGGACAGGGACCTTTCCTTACGAGCAGTACTTC. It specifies CATRTGTFPYEQYF.

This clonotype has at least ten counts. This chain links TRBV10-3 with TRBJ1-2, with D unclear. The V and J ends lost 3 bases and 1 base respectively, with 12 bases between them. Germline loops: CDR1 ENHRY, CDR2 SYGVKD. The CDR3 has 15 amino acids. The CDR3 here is CAISDLYEHNYGYTF. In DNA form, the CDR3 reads TGTGCCATCAGTGACCTCTACGAACATAACTATGGCTACACCTTC.

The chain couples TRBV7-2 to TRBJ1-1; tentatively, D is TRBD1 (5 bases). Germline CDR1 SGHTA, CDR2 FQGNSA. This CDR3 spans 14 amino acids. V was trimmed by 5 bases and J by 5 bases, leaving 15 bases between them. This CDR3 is CASSQAGGETEAFF. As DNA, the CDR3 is TGTGCCAGCAGCCAGGCGGGGGGGGAGACTGAAGCTTTCTTT.

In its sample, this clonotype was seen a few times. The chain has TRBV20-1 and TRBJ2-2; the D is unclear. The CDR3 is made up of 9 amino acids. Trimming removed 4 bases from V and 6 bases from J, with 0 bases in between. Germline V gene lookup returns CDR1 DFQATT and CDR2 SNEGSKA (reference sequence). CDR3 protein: CSATGELFF. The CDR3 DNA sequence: TGCAGTGCTACCGGGGAGCTGTTTTTT.

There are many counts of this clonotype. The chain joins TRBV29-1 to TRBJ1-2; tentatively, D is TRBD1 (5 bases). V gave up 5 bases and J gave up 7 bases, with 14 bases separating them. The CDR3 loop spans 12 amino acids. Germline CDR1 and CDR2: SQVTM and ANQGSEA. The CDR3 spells CSVRWGFGGYTF. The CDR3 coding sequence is TGCAGCGTTCGTTGGGGGTTCGGTGGCTACACCTTC.

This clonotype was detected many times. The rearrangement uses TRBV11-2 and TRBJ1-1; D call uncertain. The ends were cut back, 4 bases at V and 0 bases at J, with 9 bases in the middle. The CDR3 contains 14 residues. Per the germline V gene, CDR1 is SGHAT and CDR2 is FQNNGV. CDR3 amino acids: CASSSAGVNTEAFF. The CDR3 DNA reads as TGTGCCAGCAGCTCGGCAGGAGTGAACACTGAAGCTTTCTTT.

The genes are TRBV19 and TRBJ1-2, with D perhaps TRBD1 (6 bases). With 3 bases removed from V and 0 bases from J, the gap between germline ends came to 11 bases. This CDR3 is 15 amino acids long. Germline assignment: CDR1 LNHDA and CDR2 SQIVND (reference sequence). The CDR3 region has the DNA TGTGCCAGTAGTATGAAGGACAGATCTAACTATGGCTACACCTTC. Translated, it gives CASSMKDRSNYGYTF. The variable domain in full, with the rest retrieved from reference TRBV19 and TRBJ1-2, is DGGITQSPKYLFRKEGQNVTLSCEQNLNHDAMYWYRQDPGQGLRLIYYSQIVNDFQKGDIAEGYSVSREKKESFPLTVTSAQKNPTAFYLCASSMKDRSNYGYTFGSGTRLTVV.

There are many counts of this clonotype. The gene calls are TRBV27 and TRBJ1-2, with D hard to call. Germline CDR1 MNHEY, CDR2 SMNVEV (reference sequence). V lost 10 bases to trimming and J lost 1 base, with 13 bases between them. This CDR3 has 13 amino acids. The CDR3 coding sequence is TGTGCCACTCTCGACCAGAGTAACTATGGCTACACCTTC. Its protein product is CATLDQSNYGYTF.

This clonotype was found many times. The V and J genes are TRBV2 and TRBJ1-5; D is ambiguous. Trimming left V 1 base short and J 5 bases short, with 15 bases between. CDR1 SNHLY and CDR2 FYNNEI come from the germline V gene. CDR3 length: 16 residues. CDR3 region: CASSEEAQIAHQPQHF. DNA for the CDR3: TGTGCCAGCAGTGAAGAGGCCCAGATTGCCCATCAGCCCCAGCATTTT.

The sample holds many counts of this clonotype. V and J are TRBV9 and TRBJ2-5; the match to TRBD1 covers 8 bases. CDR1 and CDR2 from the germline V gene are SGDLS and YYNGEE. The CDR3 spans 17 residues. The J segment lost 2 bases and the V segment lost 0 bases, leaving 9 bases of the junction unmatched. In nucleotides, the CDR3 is TGTGCCAGCAGCGTAGCTATCACAGGGGGAGGTCAAGAGACCCAGTACTTC. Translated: CASSVAITGGGQETQYF.

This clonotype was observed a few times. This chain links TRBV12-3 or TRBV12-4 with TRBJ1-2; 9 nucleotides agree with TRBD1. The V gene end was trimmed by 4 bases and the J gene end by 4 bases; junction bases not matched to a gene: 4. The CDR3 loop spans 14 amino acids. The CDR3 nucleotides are TGTGCCAGCAGTTGGGGGGGACAGGGCTATGGCTACACCTTC. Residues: CASSWGGQGYGYTF.

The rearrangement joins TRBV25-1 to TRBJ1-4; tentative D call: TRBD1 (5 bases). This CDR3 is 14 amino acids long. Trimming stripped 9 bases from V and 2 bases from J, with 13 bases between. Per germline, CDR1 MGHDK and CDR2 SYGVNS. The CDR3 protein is CASGQQGTNEKLFF. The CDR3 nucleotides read TGTGCCAGTGGTCAGCAGGGTACTAATGAAAAACTGTTTTTT. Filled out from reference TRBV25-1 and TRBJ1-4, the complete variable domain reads EADIYQTPRYLVIGTGKKITLECSQTMGHDKMYWYQQDPGMELHLIHYSYGVNSTEKGDLSSESTVSRIRTEHFPLTLESARPSHTSQYLCASGQQGTNEKLFFGSGTQLSVL.

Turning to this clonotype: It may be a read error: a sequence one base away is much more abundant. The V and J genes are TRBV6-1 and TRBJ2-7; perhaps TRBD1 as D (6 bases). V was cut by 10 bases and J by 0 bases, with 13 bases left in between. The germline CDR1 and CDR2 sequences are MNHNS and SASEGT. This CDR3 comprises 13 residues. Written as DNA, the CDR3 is TGTGCCAACAGCCAGGGGTTCTCCTACGAGCAGTACTTC. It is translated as CANSQGFSYEQYF.